These 25 T cell receptor beta chains share one sample of origin, sequenced in a study of blood T cell repertoires in COVID-19. The repertoire was sequenced with immunoSEQ multiplex PCR; TCRdb's copy has only in-frame clones and lacks some. The sample has some 20,000 clones; around 86% are singletons. The sequencing sample was made of peripheral blood. Source of these receptors: a woman older than 75 with active or convalescent COVID-19.

The chain combines TRBV19 with TRBJ2-3; D may be TRBD2 (6 bases). The CDR3 extends over 15 amino acids. CDR1 and CDR2 (germline): LNHDA, SQIVND (reference sequence). V shed 6 bases and J shed 0 bases, with 13 bases lying between them. The CDR3 sequence: CASRGLSTSTDTQYF. In nucleotides, the CDR3 is TGTGCCAGTAGGGGACTCTCGACTAGCACAGATACGCAGTATTTT. The full variable domain, its missing parts supplied by reference TRBV19 and TRBJ2-3, is DGGITQSPKYLFRKEGQNVTLSCEQNLNHDAMYWYRQDPGQGLRLIYYSQIVNDFQKGDIAEGYSVSREKKESFPLTVTSAQKNPTAFYLCASRGLSTSTDTQYFGPGTRLTVL.

The chain uses TRBV5-8 and TRBJ2-2; a possible D gene is TRBD1 (6 bases). CDR1 is SGHTS, CDR2 YDEGEE, per germline. V was clipped by 4 bases and J by 7 bases, with 14 bases between them. The CDR3 has 14 amino acids. The CDR3: CASSRSGAIGELFF. In nucleotides, the CDR3 is TGTGCCAGCAGCCGCTCAGGGGCGATCGGGGAGCTGTTTTTT.

This rearrangement joins TRBV4-2 to TRBJ1-2; D gene uncertain. This CDR3 region has 16 residues. Germline V CDR1 and CDR2: LGHNA, YNFKEQ. Trimming left V 2 bases short and J 2 bases short, with 15 bases between. The CDR3, as DNA: TGTGCCAGCAGCCAATCCCCGACAAGTTCCAACTATGGCTACACCTTC. It encodes CASSQSPTSSNYGYTF.

This clone has a handful of counts. The chain employs TRBV25-1 and TRBJ1-1; no firm D call. The CDR3 extends over 11 amino acids. CDR1 MGHDK and CDR2 SYGVNS come from the germline V gene. V shed 5 bases and J shed 5 bases, with 6 bases lying between them. The DNA of the CDR3 is TGTGCCAGCAGTAGAGGAACTGAAGCTTTCTTT. Protein: CASSRGTEAFF.

The chain joins TRBV19 to TRBJ1-6; TRBD1 is a possible D gene (5 bases). Trimming removed 4 bases from V and 8 bases from J, with 18 bases in between. This CDR3 has 16 residues. The germline V gene encodes CDR1 LNHDA and CDR2 SQIVND (reference sequence). The chain's CDR3 is CASSRARQSWDSPLHF. In nucleotides, the CDR3 is TGTGCCAGTAGTAGGGCTCGACAGAGTTGGGATTCACCCCTCCACTTT.

The V and J genes are TRBV28 and TRBJ2-2; TRBD1 matches at 8 bases. CDR3 length: 15 residues. V lost 5 bases, J lost 4 bases, and 6 bases stayed unmatched. CDR1 is MDHEN and CDR2 is SYDVKM in the germline V gene. The CDR3 DNA follows: TGTGCCAGCAGTCTAGGGACAGGCCCCACCGGGGAGCTGTTTTTT. Protein product: CASSLGTGPTGELFF.

This chain joins TRBV7-2 and TRBJ1-5, with D hard to call. CDR1 and CDR2 from the germline V gene are SGHTA and FQGNSA. Deletions cut 1 base from V and 4 bases from J, with 8 bases between. There are 14 residues in the CDR3. In DNA form, the CDR3 reads TGTGCCAGCAGCTTAGTATCACTTAATCAGCCCCAGCATTTT. Amino acid sequence: CASSLVSLNQPQHF.

This chain connects TRBV4-2 to TRBJ2-3; possibly TRBD1 for D (5 bases). Germline CDR1 and CDR2: LGHNA and YNFKEQ. V lost 1 base and J lost 10, with 24 bases in between. The CDR3 consists of 17 residues. CDR3 protein: CASSQGFGGATPAAQYF. The CDR3 DNA reads as TGTGCCAGCAGCCAAGGTTTTGGTGGGGCCACACCGGCCGCGCAGTATTTT.

The chain couples TRBV7-3 to TRBJ2-3; 12 nucleotides match TRBD2. V shed 5 bases and J 1 base; nucleotides not matched to a gene: 4. The CDR3 has 16 amino acids. Germline loops: CDR1 SGHTA, CDR2 FQGTGA. The CDR3 protein is CASSERLAGGTDTQYF. The CDR3 bases are TGTGCCAGCAGCGAAAGACTAGCGGGAGGCACAGATACGCAGTATTTT. Drawing the rest from reference TRBV7-3 and TRBJ2-3, the complete variable domain is GAGVSQTPSNKVTEKGKYVELRCDPISGHTALYWYRQSLGQGPEFLIYFQGTGAADDSGLPNDRFFAVRPEGSVSTLKIQRTERGDSAVYLCASSERLAGGTDTQYFGPGTRLTVL.

This clone was seen a few times. The chain uses TRBV5-1 and TRBJ2-3; a possible D gene is TRBD1 (5 bases). The V and J ends lost 2 bases and 7 bases respectively, with 14 bases between them. Germline V CDR1 and CDR2: SGHRS, YFSETQ. This CDR3 has 14 amino acids. The CDR3, as DNA: TGCGCCAGCAGCTTTAATCAGGGAAAGAATACGCAGTATTTT. Translation: CASSFNQGKNTQYF. The variable domain in full, completed from reference TRBV5-1 and TRBJ2-3, reads KAGVTQTPRYLIKTRGQQVTLSCSPISGHRSVSWYQQTPGQGLQFLFEYFSETQRNKGNFPGRFSGRQFSNSRSEMNVSTLELGDSALYLCASSFNQGKNTQYFGPGTRLTVL.

The chain links TRBV11-3 to TRBJ2-1; TRBD2 matches 11 bases. The CDR3 has 18 residues. The germline V gene has CDR1 SGHNT and CDR2 YENEEA. V gave up 0 bases and J gave up 7 bases; unmatched junction bases: 11. This CDR3 is CASSLEGGVAGGKNEQFF. CDR3 nucleotides: TGTGCCAGCAGCTTAGAGGGTGGGGTAGCGGGAGGGAAAAATGAGCAGTTCTTC. Drawing the rest from reference TRBV11-3 and TRBJ2-1, the complete variable domain is EAGVVQSPRYKIIEKKQPVAFWCNPISGHNTLYWYLQNLGQGPELLIRYENEEAVDDSQLPKDRFSAERLKGVDSTLKIQPAELGDSAVYLCASSLEGGVAGGKNEQFFGPGTRLTVL.

This clone was counted between two and nine times. V gene TRBV25-1 combines with J gene TRBJ1-2; TRBD1 matches at 7 bases. This CDR3 is built from 14 residues. Germline V lookup: CDR1 MGHDK, CDR2 SYGVNS. J was trimmed by 7 bases and V by 4 bases; bases with no gene match: 9. The CDR3: CASSGRQGVSGYTF. The CDR3 DNA sequence: TGTGCCAGCAGTGGGCGACAGGGCGTCTCTGGCTACACCTTC.

The chain couples TRBV6-2 or TRBV6-3 to TRBJ2-7; D remains unclear. V gave up 4 bases and J gave up 1 base, with 17 bases separating them. Germline V CDR1 and CDR2: MNHEY, SVGEGT. The CDR3 consists of 16 residues. Written as DNA, the CDR3 is TGTGCCAGCAGTTCCTACACAGCTACCGTTTCCTACGAGCAGTACTTC. Protein product: CASSSYTATVSYEQYF.

In this sample, this clone turned up a few times. The chain links TRBV3-1 (or the pseudogene TRBV3-2) to TRBJ1-2; D is uncertain. V was pared by 3 bases and J by 6 bases, with 11 bases between. Germline CDR1 reads LGHDT; CDR2 reads YNNKEL (reference sequence). The CDR3 covers 13 residues. CDR3 sequence (DNA): TGTGCCAGCAGCCATAGTCCCCAGGATGGCTACACCTTC. Protein sequence: CASSHSPQDGYTF.

The rearrangement joins TRBV7-2 to TRBJ2-1; possibly TRBD2 for D (6 bases). Germline V CDR1 and CDR2: SGHTA, FQGNSA. The CDR3 covers 19 residues. The germline V and J ends were trimmed by 1 base and 0 bases, with 19 bases remaining between them. CDR3 residues: CASSLVAEYPYYSYNEQFF. The CDR3 DNA reads TGTGCCAGCAGCTTAGTAGCGGAGTACCCGTATTACTCCTACAATGAGCAGTTCTTC.

V is TRBV11-3 and J is TRBJ2-1; 9 nucleotides match TRBD1. Per the germline V gene, CDR1 is SGHNT and CDR2 is YENEEA. CDR3 size: 15 residues. The trim removed 2 bases at V and 7 bases at J, leaving 6 bases unmatched. The CDR3 spells CASSLNRDRVNEQFF. CDR3 DNA sequence: TGTGCCAGCAGCTTAAACCGGGACAGGGTGAATGAGCAGTTCTTC.

This rearrangement joins TRBV7-6 to TRBJ2-5, with TRBD2 as a possible D gene (6 bases). The CDR3 contains 16 residues. Looked up from germline, CDR1 is SGHVS and CDR2 is FNYEAQ. V was clipped by 2 bases and J by 0 bases, with 13 bases between them. The CDR3 spells CASSLNSAGNQETQYF. The CDR3 DNA is TGTGCCAGCAGCTTAAATTCGGCGGGGAACCAAGAGACCCAGTACTTC.

The genes are TRBV5-1 and TRBJ1-2; D unresolved. The V end lost 5 bases, the J end lost 0 bases, and 5 bases lay between the germline ends. The CDR3 consists of 12 residues. Per germline, CDR1 SGHRS and CDR2 YFSETQ. As DNA, the CDR3 is TGCGCCAGCAGTCCATCTAACTATGGCTACACCTTC. Translation: CASSPSNYGYTF.

This clone was detected a few times. This sequence joins TRBV6-5 and TRBJ1-1, with D possibly matching TRBD1 (5 bases). The CDR3 has 12 amino acids. The germline V gene encodes CDR1 MNHEY and CDR2 SVGAGI. Trimming shortened V by 5 bases and J by 7 bases, and 11 bases separated the two germline ends. The CDR3 loop reads CASSQSGDEAFF. CDR3 coding DNA: TGTGCCAGCAGTCAGTCGGGGGATGAAGCTTTCTTT.

V usage is TRBV6-5 and J usage is TRBJ2-7; 7 positions match TRBD1. The CDR3 spans 15 residues. V lost 6 bases and J lost 0; bases outside the gene matches: 8. CDR1 MNHEY and CDR2 SVGAGI come from the germline V gene. CDR3 nucleotide sequence: TGTGCCAGCAGACGACAGGGAAAGGGCTCCTACGAGCAGTACTTC. Its protein is CASRRQGKGSYEQYF.

The V gene is TRBV30, the J gene TRBJ2-1; 7 nucleotides align to TRBD2. Germline V gene data show CDR1 as GTSNPN and CDR2 as SVGIG (reference sequence). The length of the CDR3 is 16 residues. Trimming took 5 bases from V and 0 from J; bases not matched to a gene: 10. The CDR3 sequence is CAWGGAGTSSYNEQFF. The CDR3 nucleotides are TGTGCCTGGGGGGGAGCGGGGACCAGCTCCTACAATGAGCAGTTCTTC. Filled out from reference TRBV30 and TRBJ2-1, the complete variable domain reads SQTIHQWPATLVQPVGSPLSLECTVEGTSNPNLYWYRQAAGRGLQLLFYSVGIGQISSEVPQNLSASRPQDRQFILSSKKLLLSDSGFYLCAWGGAGTSSYNEQFFGPGTRLTVL.

J is TRBJ1-3 and V is TRBV6-1; 9 positions agree with TRBD1. There are 18 residues in the CDR3. Trimming took 1 base from V and 2 from J; bases not matched to a gene: 9. Germline V lookup: CDR1 MNHNS, CDR2 SASEGT. The CDR3 loop is CASSEGWGRTGAGNTIYF. DNA for the CDR3: TGTGCCAGCAGTGAAGGGTGGGGTCGGACAGGGGCTGGAAACACCATATATTTT.

V usage is TRBV5-1 and J usage is TRBJ2-7, with TRBD2 matching 10 bases. The J segment lost 5 bases and the V segment lost 4 bases, leaving 15 bases of the junction unmatched. The germline V gene encodes CDR1 SGHRS and CDR2 YFSETQ. The CDR3 sequence is 17 residues long. CDR3 sequence reads: CASSPGLARTLGNEQYF. CDR3 bases: TGCGCCAGCAGCCCGGGACTAGCGAGGACTCTCGGGAACGAGCAGTACTTC.

The chain recombines TRBV14 with TRBJ1-4; 9 bases align to TRBD1. The CDR3 consists of 15 residues. Germline V gene lookup returns CDR1 SGHDN and CDR2 FVKESK. J gave up 7 bases and V 5 bases, and 8 bases lay outside the gene matches. The DNA for the CDR3 is TGTGCCAGCAGCTACACAGGGGGCAGGGGTGAAAAACTGTTTTTT. Its translation: CASSYTGGRGEKLFF.

The rearrangement joins TRBV19 to TRBJ2-3, with 8 bases fitting TRBD2. This CDR3 spans 17 amino acids. The J segment lost 2 bases and the V segment lost 3 bases, leaving 10 bases of the junction unmatched. CDR1 is LNHDA, CDR2 SQIVND, per germline (reference sequence). This CDR3 is CASSIAKRETSTDTQYF. The CDR3 bases are TGTGCCAGTAGTATCGCTAAGCGGGAGACATCCACAGATACGCAGTATTTT. The whole variable domain, filled in from reference TRBV19 and TRBJ2-3, reads DGGITQSPKYLFRKEGQNVTLSCEQNLNHDAMYWYRQDPGQGLRLIYYSQIVNDFQKGDIAEGYSVSREKKESFPLTVTSAQKNPTAFYLCASSIAKRETSTDTQYFGPGTRLTVL.